Listed below are T cell receptor beta chains from one sample, sequenced in a study of blood T cells in healthy people across ages. TCRdb analysed the 5' RACE reads with MiXCR anew, one entry per CDR3 protein. Seen here are 1.5 million to 2 million distinct CDR3 sequences, approximately 39% observed once, and the top ten hold 23%. Material for sequencing was blood. The receptors come from a human donor in good health. The CDR3 runs from the conserved cysteine through the conserved F or W. The D gene is left open where the match is weak. Clone size is given for some rows only: seen once, a few or many times, or a class if the clone is expanded.

size: NA
J: TRBJ1-5
V: TRBV5-1
D: NA
DNA: TGCGCCAGCAGCTTGGACACAGGGAGCCAGCCCCAGCATTTT
CDR3: CASSLDTGSQPQHF

size: NA
J: TRBJ1-5
V: TRBV10-3
D: TRBD1
DNA: TGTGCCACGGCCGAGACAGGGATCAATCAGCCCCAGCATTTT
CDR3: CATAETGINQPQHF

size: NA
J: TRBJ2-7
V: TRBV12-3/TRBV12-4
D: NA
DNA: TGCTTTAAAGGCACCTCCCTCTCCTACGAGCAGTACTTC
CDR3: CFKGTSLSYEQYF

size: NA
J: TRBJ2-1
V: TRBV4-1
D: TRBD2
DNA: TGCGCCAGCAGCCAGGTAATAGCGGGATCCTACAATGAGCAGTTCTTC
CDR3: CASSQVIAGSYNEQFF

size: NA
J: TRBJ1-5
V: TRBV7-2
D: TRBD1
DNA: TGTGCCAGCAGCCCCGGGACAGACCAAGCCCAGCATTTT
CDR3: CASSPGTDQAQHF

size: NA
J: TRBJ2-2
V: TRBV20-1
D: TRBD2
DNA: TGCAGTGCCAGGACTAGCGGGTACACCGGGGAGCTGTTTTTT
CDR3: CSARTSGYTGELFF

size: few
J: TRBJ1-2
V: TRBV30
D: NA
DNA: TGTGCCTGGTCTGCCCACAGGGAATCTCCTTATGGCTACACCTTC
CDR3: CAWSAHRESPYGYTF

size: NA
J: TRBJ2-7
V: TRBV2
D: NA
DNA: TGTGCCAGCAGTGAATTAAGTATAGGGCAGGGCCTCTCCTACGAGCAGTACTTC
CDR3: CASSELSIGQGLSYEQYF

size: few
J: TRBJ2-1
V: TRBV5-1
D: NA
DNA: TGCGCCACCAGCCTCGATCAAGGGGCCTTCTACAATGAGCAGTTCTTC
CDR3: CATSLDQGAFYNEQFF

size: NA
J: TRBJ2-5
V: TRBV24-1
D: TRBD1
DNA: TGTGCCACCAGTGACCCGACAGGGGATGGAGGTACGGTCCAAGAGACCCAGTACTTC
CDR3: CATSDPTGDGGTVQETQYF

size: few
J: TRBJ1-1
V: TRBV20-1
D: NA
DNA: TGCAGTGCCGGGGGCAGGGTGAACACTGAAGCTTTCTTT
CDR3: CSAGGRVNTEAFF

size: few
J: TRBJ2-1
V: TRBV4-3
D: TRBD2
DNA: TGCGCCAGCAGCCAAGATCGGTCTCTAGCGGGGAGGGGGTCCGGCGAGCAGTTCTTC
CDR3: CASSQDRSLAGRGSGEQFF

size: few
J: TRBJ1-2
V: TRBV29-1
D: TRBD1
DNA: TGCAGCGCCCGTAGAACAGGGGGAGGCTATGGCTACACCTTC
CDR3: CSARRTGGGYGYTF

size: NA
J: TRBJ1-1
V: TRBV29-1
D: NA
DNA: TGCAGCGGAGCTAGTGGGGGGAACACTGAAGCTTTCTTT
CDR3: CSGASGGNTEAFF

size: NA
J: TRBJ2-5
V: TRBV6-6
D: NA
DNA: TGTGTCAGCAGTTACGGGGGCGAGGAGACCCAGTACTTC
CDR3: CVSSYGGEETQYF

size: few
J: TRBJ2-1
V: TRBV7-8
D: NA
DNA: TGTGCCAGCAGCCCCACCCGACAGGATTACAATGAGCAGTTCTTT
CDR3: CASSPTRQDYNEQFF

size: few
J: TRBJ2-5
V: TRBV7-9
D: NA
DNA: TGTGCCAGCAGCTTACAGATGAGTAGCGCGCGGGAGACCCAGTACTTC
CDR3: CASSLQMSSARETQYF

size: NA
J: TRBJ2-3
V: TRBV7-9
D: NA
DNA: TGTGCCAGCAGTGATGAGCAGAATACGCAGTATTTT
CDR3: CASSDEQNTQYF

size: NA
J: TRBJ2-3
V: TRBV20-1
D: TRBD2
DNA: TGCAGTGCTTCGGGACTAGCGGACACAGATACGCAGTATTTT
CDR3: CSASGLADTDTQYF

size: NA
J: TRBJ2-7
V: TRBV6-4
D: NA
DNA: TGTGCCACTTCGTCCGGGACCCGACCCTACGAGCAGTACTTC
CDR3: CATSSGTRPYEQYF

size: few
J: TRBJ2-3
V: TRBV13
D: TRBD2
DNA: TGTGCCAGCACCTCAACCCCTAGCGGGACCACAGATACGCAGTATTTT
CDR3: CASTSTPSGTTDTQYF

size: NA
J: TRBJ2-7
V: TRBV12-3/TRBV12-4
D: TRBD1
DNA: TGTGCCAGCAGTTTAAATTTAGGGACAGGGGGCCTCTCCTACGAGCAGTACTTC
CDR3: CASSLNLGTGGLSYEQYF

size: NA
J: TRBJ1-1
V: TRBV10-3
D: NA
DNA: TGTGCCATCAGCGGGGGTCAGGGGCACACTGAAGCTTTCTTT
CDR3: CAISGGQGHTEAFF

size: NA
J: TRBJ1-6
V: TRBV6-1
D: TRBD1
DNA: TGTGCCAGCAGGTGGGACAGGTCCTATAATTCACCCCTCCACTTT
CDR3: CASRWDRSYNSPLHF

size: many
J: TRBJ2-7
V: TRBV6-5
D: NA
DNA: TGTGCCAGCAGTTACAGTCATCCCTCCTACGAGCAGTACTTC
CDR3: CASSYSHPSYEQYF

size: few
J: TRBJ2-5
V: TRBV29-1
D: NA
DNA: TGCAGCGTTGTGTCTTCGGCAGGGGAAGAGACCCAGTACTTC
CDR3: CSVVSSAGEETQYF

size: many
J: TRBJ2-3
V: TRBV20-1
D: NA
DNA: TGCAGTGCTAGAGATGGGATGGGGCGCATAGATACGCAGTATTTT
CDR3: CSARDGMGRIDTQYF

size: few
J: TRBJ2-7
V: TRBV29-1
D: NA
DNA: TGCAGCGTTACCGGGCCCTCCAAACCCGAGCAGTACTTC
CDR3: CSVTGPSKPEQYF

size: few
J: TRBJ2-5
V: TRBV7-8
D: TRBD2
DNA: TGTGCCAGCAGCTTAGGCGACCGGGGGGTCTGGGAGACCCAGTACTTC
CDR3: CASSLGDRGVWETQYF

size: few
J: TRBJ2-7
V: TRBV7-9
D: TRBD2
DNA: TGTGCCAGCTCAACGCGGGGGGGGACAACCTACGAGCAGTACTTC
CDR3: CASSTRGGTTYEQYF

size: NA
J: TRBJ2-7
V: TRBV20-1
D: TRBD1
DNA: TGCAGTGCTAGAGGGGGGACAGGCCTCTCCTACGAGCAGTACTTC
CDR3: CSARGGTGLSYEQYF

size: NA
J: TRBJ1-2
V: TRBV5-1
D: NA
DNA: TGCGCCAGCAGCGAGGACGGGGTTTGGCGTGGCTACACCTTC
CDR3: CASSEDGVWRGYTF

size: NA
J: TRBJ1-2
V: TRBV20-1
D: NA
DNA: TGCAGTGCTAGAGATAGGGGGAGCGATGGCTACACCTTC
CDR3: CSARDRGSDGYTF

size: NA
J: TRBJ1-2
V: TRBV27
D: TRBD1
DNA: TGTGCCAGCAGTTGGGGGACAGCGTCCGGGTATGGCTACACCTTC
CDR3: CASSWGTASGYGYTF

size: NA
J: TRBJ2-3
V: TRBV7-8
D: NA
DNA: TGTGCCAGCAGCTTCAACCCCTCGATGGAACGGGGAACGGATACGCAGTATTTT
CDR3: CASSFNPSMERGTDTQYF

size: NA
J: TRBJ2-1
V: TRBV5-1
D: NA
DNA: TGCGCCAGCAGCTTGGACGAGGGATCCTACAATGAGCAGTTCTTC
CDR3: CASSLDEGSYNEQFF

size: few
J: TRBJ2-3
V: TRBV6-5
D: TRBD1
DNA: TGTGCCAGCAGTTACTCACTGGACAGGGTTTTCGCAGATACGCAGTATTTT
CDR3: CASSYSLDRVFADTQYF

size: few
J: TRBJ2-3
V: TRBV21-1
D: NA
DNA: TGTGCCAGCAGCGCTTTGCGCGGGGGTCCGCACACAGATACGCAGTATTTT
CDR3: CASSALRGGPHTDTQYF

size: NA
J: TRBJ2-5
V: TRBV7-8
D: NA
DNA: TGTGCCAGCAGCTCACAGGGAGGTTTGGTGACCCAGTACTTC
CDR3: CASSSQGGLVTQYF

size: NA
J: TRBJ2-3
V: TRBV7-9
D: NA
DNA: TGTGCCAGCAGCTTAGACCTGGGGGGACCTAGCACAGATACGCAGTATTTT
CDR3: CASSLDLGGPSTDTQYF

size: few
J: TRBJ2-7
V: TRBV6-2/TRBV6-3
D: NA
DNA: TGTGCCAGCAGTTACGTTGACAGGATGGACTCCTACGAGCAGTACTTC
CDR3: CASSYVDRMDSYEQYF

size: NA
J: TRBJ2-1
V: TRBV28
D: NA
DNA: TGTGCCAGCAGGCCCGGGGGGCGCAGGAATGAGCAGTTCTTC
CDR3: CASRPGGRRNEQFF

size: few
J: TRBJ2-5
V: TRBV20-1
D: NA
DNA: TGCAGTGCTAGACCACTGGCGGGGTCTATGCAAGAGACCCAGTACTTC
CDR3: CSARPLAGSMQETQYF

size: many
J: TRBJ2-1
V: TRBV29-1
D: TRBD1
DNA: TGCAGCGTGGCCCGACAGGGTCCTAACAACAATGAGCAGTTCTTC
CDR3: CSVARQGPNNNEQFF

size: many
J: TRBJ2-7
V: TRBV29-1
D: NA
DNA: TGCAGCGTTGAACACCGCTACGAGCAGTACTTC
CDR3: CSVEHRYEQYF

size: few
J: TRBJ2-7
V: TRBV27
D: TRBD2
DNA: TGTGCCAGCAGAGCCGGACTAGCGGGGGGGTACGAGCAGTACTTC
CDR3: CASRAGLAGGYEQYF